A selection of T cell receptor beta chains follows, all from one sample in a study of T cell repertoires in cytomegalovirus infection. A single record per CDR3 protein comes from TCRdb applying MiXCR to the reads. The data hold some 150,000 distinct CDR3 sequences, with about a quarter observed a single time. Sequencing was performed on PBMCs. These receptors were collected from a human donor in good health (CMV status not recorded). Some clones in this sample may be carry-over from other donors' samples. CDR3s include the opening cysteine and the closing phenylalanine or tryptophan. Fields, in order: D gene, J gene, V gene, clone size, CDR3 DNA, CDR3 protein. The D gene is left open where the match is weak. Only some rows state a clone size, as once, few, many or a class for expanded clones.

D gene: TRBD2; J gene: TRBJ2-7; V gene: TRBV7-2; clone size: many; CDR3 DNA: TGTGCCAGCAGCTTAGCTAGCGGGGGTCAATACGAGCAGTACTTC; CDR3 protein: CASSLASGGQYEQYF
D gene: NA; J gene: TRBJ1-1; V gene: TRBV6-2/TRBV6-3; clone size: many; CDR3 DNA: TGTGCCAGCAGTTACCCCCCGACAGGTGTGAACACTGAAGCTTTCTTT; CDR3 protein: CASSYPPTGVNTEAFF
D gene: NA; J gene: TRBJ2-1; V gene: TRBV6-2/TRBV6-3; clone size: few; CDR3 DNA: TGTGCCAGCAGTTACTCGAATACAGGGCGAGGAAACTACAATGAGCAGTTCTTC; CDR3 protein: CASSYSNTGRGNYNEQFF
D gene: NA; J gene: TRBJ2-3; V gene: TRBV5-1; clone size: NA; CDR3 DNA: TGCGCCAGCAGCAGGTTAGGAGATACGCAGTATTTT; CDR3 protein: CASSRLGDTQYF
D gene: NA; J gene: TRBJ2-1; V gene: TRBV7-8; clone size: few; CDR3 DNA: TGTGCCAGCAGCTTATTTCATCCGAACGAAGGCTATGAGCAGTTCTTC; CDR3 protein: CASSLFHPNEGYEQFF
D gene: TRBD1; J gene: TRBJ2-7; V gene: TRBV7-2; clone size: NA; CDR3 DNA: TGTGCCAGCAGCCCTCAACAGGGGACAGCCTACGAGCAGTACTTC; CDR3 protein: CASSPQQGTAYEQYF
D gene: NA; J gene: TRBJ2-5; V gene: TRBV4-1; clone size: NA; CDR3 DNA: TGCGCCAGCAGCCAAGACACGGAAGAGACCCAGTACTTC; CDR3 protein: CASSQDTEETQYF
D gene: TRBD2; J gene: TRBJ2-1; V gene: TRBV7-6; clone size: many; CDR3 DNA: TGTGCCAGCAGCTTCACTAGCGGGGCTTACAATGAGCAGTTCTTC; CDR3 protein: CASSFTSGAYNEQFF
D gene: TRBD2; J gene: TRBJ2-1; V gene: TRBV15; clone size: few; CDR3 DNA: TGTGCCACCAGCGGCGGACTAGCGTTAGCGTACAATGAGCAGTTCTTC; CDR3 protein: CATSGGLALAYNEQFF
D gene: TRBD1; J gene: TRBJ2-4; V gene: TRBV20-1; clone size: few; CDR3 DNA: TGCAGTGCTAGAGAAGGAAGGACAGGGGCCAAAAACATTCAGTACTTC; CDR3 protein: CSAREGRTGAKNIQYF
D gene: TRBD2; J gene: TRBJ2-3; V gene: TRBV11-2; clone size: few; CDR3 DNA: TGTGCCAGCAGCCCCGTGCGGGGGGGCCCAGATACGCAGTATTTT; CDR3 protein: CASSPVRGGPDTQYF
D gene: NA; J gene: TRBJ2-2; V gene: TRBV12-3/TRBV12-4; clone size: many; CDR3 DNA: TGTGCCAGCAGTTTGACCCTGAGTACCGGGGAGCTGTTTTTT; CDR3 protein: CASSLTLSTGELFF
D gene: NA; J gene: TRBJ2-1; V gene: TRBV27; clone size: NA; CDR3 DNA: TGTGCCAGCATTAGCTTAGGGAACAATGAGCAGTTCTTC; CDR3 protein: CASISLGNNEQFF
D gene: NA; J gene: TRBJ1-4; V gene: TRBV12-3/TRBV12-4; clone size: NA; CDR3 DNA: TGTGCCAGCAGTTCGGGAGGGGGTGAAAAACTGTTTTTT; CDR3 protein: CASSSGGGEKLFF
D gene: NA; J gene: TRBJ1-1; V gene: TRBV23-1; clone size: few; CDR3 DNA: TGCGCCAGCAGTCACCCCGTACTGGTAGCCACTGAAGCTTTCTTT; CDR3 protein: CASSHPVLVATEAFF
D gene: TRBD2; J gene: TRBJ2-1; V gene: TRBV14; clone size: few; CDR3 DNA: TGTGCCAGCAGCCCGACCCTGATAACTAGCGGGGGTAAAAGTGAGCAGTTCTTC; CDR3 protein: CASSPTLITSGGKSEQFF
D gene: TRBD1; J gene: TRBJ1-3; V gene: TRBV12-3/TRBV12-4; clone size: few; CDR3 DNA: TGTGCCAGCAGGTCGACAGGGATGGTGAGGGGAAACACCATATATTTT; CDR3 protein: CASRSTGMVRGNTIYF
D gene: TRBD1; J gene: TRBJ2-5; V gene: TRBV7-6; clone size: many; CDR3 DNA: TGTGCCAGCAGTTACGGGACAGGGGTTCAAGAGACCCAGTACTTC; CDR3 protein: CASSYGTGVQETQYF
D gene: NA; J gene: TRBJ2-3; V gene: TRBV20-1; clone size: NA; CDR3 DNA: TGCAGTGCTAGAGTCTACAGGGGCACAGATACGCAGTATTTT; CDR3 protein: CSARVYRGTDTQYF
D gene: NA; J gene: TRBJ1-2; V gene: TRBV7-3; clone size: many; CDR3 DNA: TGTGCCAGCAGCTTAAAGCCAGGGCTTGTGGGCTACACCTTC; CDR3 protein: CASSLKPGLVGYTF
D gene: TRBD1; J gene: TRBJ1-6; V gene: TRBV12-3/TRBV12-4; clone size: many; CDR3 DNA: TGTGCCAGCAGCTTCCAGGGGGGGGATAATTCACCCCTCCACTTT; CDR3 protein: CASSFQGGDNSPLHF
D gene: NA; J gene: TRBJ2-7; V gene: TRBV7-2; clone size: many; CDR3 DNA: TGTGCCAGCAGCTTACGGACCCTTAGCTCCTACGAGCAGTACTTC; CDR3 protein: CASSLRTLSSYEQYF
D gene: NA; J gene: TRBJ2-7; V gene: TRBV27; clone size: few; CDR3 DNA: TGTGCCAGCGCGATAACCGGGTCCACATACTACGAGCAGTACTTC; CDR3 protein: CASAITGSTYYEQYF
D gene: TRBD1; J gene: TRBJ1-2; V gene: TRBV3-1; clone size: few; CDR3 DNA: TGTGCCAGCAGCCTCGGAGGACCGGGACAGGCGGACTATGGCTACACCTTC; CDR3 protein: CASSLGGPGQADYGYTF
D gene: TRBD1; J gene: TRBJ2-7; V gene: TRBV10-3; clone size: many; CDR3 DNA: TGTGCCATCAGTGAGGGGACAGGGGGTCCCTACGAGCAGTACTTC; CDR3 protein: CAISEGTGGPYEQYF
D gene: NA; J gene: TRBJ2-5; V gene: TRBV20-1; clone size: once; CDR3 DNA: TGCAGTGCTAGGGGGGACGTAAACCAAGAGACCCAGTACTTC; CDR3 protein: CSARGDVNQETQYF
D gene: NA; J gene: TRBJ1-2; V gene: TRBV7-2; clone size: many; CDR3 DNA: TGTGCCAGCAGGTTAACAGGGACGGGAGGCTACACCTTC; CDR3 protein: CASRLTGTGGYTF
D gene: TRBD2; J gene: TRBJ2-2; V gene: TRBV11-2; clone size: NA; CDR3 DNA: TGTGCCAGCAGCTTATCCGGGAGGGCCAGGGAGCTGTTTTTT; CDR3 protein: CASSLSGRARELFF
D gene: NA; J gene: TRBJ2-3; V gene: TRBV29-1; clone size: few; CDR3 DNA: TGCAGCGTTGCGACAGTCAGCACAGATACGCAGTATTTT; CDR3 protein: CSVATVSTDTQYF
D gene: TRBD2; J gene: TRBJ2-7; V gene: TRBV9; clone size: NA; CDR3 DNA: TGTGCCAGCAGCACGGGAGGCGGAACATTCGAGCAGTACTTC; CDR3 protein: CASSTGGGTFEQYF
D gene: NA; J gene: TRBJ2-7; V gene: TRBV28; clone size: NA; CDR3 DNA: TGTGCCAGCAGTTCTGCGGCCCTTATCCTCGAGGGCGAGCAGTACTTC; CDR3 protein: CASSSAALILEGEQYF
D gene: NA; J gene: TRBJ1-3; V gene: TRBV7-2; clone size: many; CDR3 DNA: TGTGCCAGCAGCTTAATGGGCCAGGGGCCTTCCCCCACCATATATTTT; CDR3 protein: CASSLMGQGPSPTIYF
D gene: NA; J gene: TRBJ2-7; V gene: TRBV28; clone size: NA; CDR3 DNA: TGTGCCAGCAGTCCCGTACAGGAAGGATACGAGCAGTACTTC; CDR3 protein: CASSPVQEGYEQYF
D gene: NA; J gene: TRBJ1-2; V gene: TRBV5-4; clone size: NA; CDR3 DNA: TGTGCCAGCAGCTACACAGGGAACTATGGCTACACCTTC; CDR3 protein: CASSYTGNYGYTF
D gene: NA; J gene: TRBJ1-2; V gene: TRBV12-3/TRBV12-4; clone size: few; CDR3 DNA: TGTGCCAGCAGCATGGCAGCCTTCTATGGCTACACCTTC; CDR3 protein: CASSMAAFYGYTF
D gene: NA; J gene: TRBJ2-6; V gene: TRBV4-1; clone size: few; CDR3 DNA: TGCGCCAGCAGCCAAGACGGACAGCCCGTCGCTGGGGCCAACGTCCTGACTTTC; CDR3 protein: CASSQDGQPVAGANVLTF
D gene: NA; J gene: TRBJ1-1; V gene: TRBV7-2; clone size: NA; CDR3 DNA: TGTGCCAGCAGCTTAGCACCAGGGCAGGGCACTGAAGCTTTCTTT; CDR3 protein: CASSLAPGQGTEAFF
D gene: TRBD1; J gene: TRBJ2-1; V gene: TRBV24-1; clone size: NA; CDR3 DNA: TGTGCCACCAGTGATCCACAGGGGGCGGCATACAATGAGCAGTTCTTC; CDR3 protein: CATSDPQGAAYNEQFF
D gene: NA; J gene: TRBJ1-4; V gene: TRBV2; clone size: NA; CDR3 DNA: TGTGCCAGCAGGGGGGCAGGGAATGAAAAACTGTTTTTT; CDR3 protein: CASRGAGNEKLFF
D gene: NA; J gene: TRBJ2-7; V gene: TRBV29-1; clone size: few; CDR3 DNA: TGCAGCGTTGAATCTACGGGAATCGGCTCCTACGAGCAGTACTTC; CDR3 protein: CSVESTGIGSYEQYF
D gene: NA; J gene: TRBJ1-1; V gene: TRBV7-8; clone size: NA; CDR3 DNA: TGTGCCAGCAGCTTTGCGGGGGGGAACACTGAAGCTTTCTTT; CDR3 protein: CASSFAGGNTEAFF
D gene: TRBD1; J gene: TRBJ1-6; V gene: TRBV11-2; clone size: few; CDR3 DNA: TGTGCCAGCAGCTTGGGGACAGGGAGTTCACCCCTCCACTTT; CDR3 protein: CASSLGTGSSPLHF
D gene: NA; J gene: TRBJ1-3; V gene: TRBV7-2; clone size: few; CDR3 DNA: TGTGCCAGCAGCCTGGGTCCAGTATCTGGAAACACCATATATTTT; CDR3 protein: CASSLGPVSGNTIYF
D gene: NA; J gene: TRBJ2-2; V gene: TRBV20-1; clone size: few; CDR3 DNA: TGCAGTGCTAAAGACGCGGACAAAACCACCGGGGAGCTGTTTTTT; CDR3 protein: CSAKDADKTTGELFF